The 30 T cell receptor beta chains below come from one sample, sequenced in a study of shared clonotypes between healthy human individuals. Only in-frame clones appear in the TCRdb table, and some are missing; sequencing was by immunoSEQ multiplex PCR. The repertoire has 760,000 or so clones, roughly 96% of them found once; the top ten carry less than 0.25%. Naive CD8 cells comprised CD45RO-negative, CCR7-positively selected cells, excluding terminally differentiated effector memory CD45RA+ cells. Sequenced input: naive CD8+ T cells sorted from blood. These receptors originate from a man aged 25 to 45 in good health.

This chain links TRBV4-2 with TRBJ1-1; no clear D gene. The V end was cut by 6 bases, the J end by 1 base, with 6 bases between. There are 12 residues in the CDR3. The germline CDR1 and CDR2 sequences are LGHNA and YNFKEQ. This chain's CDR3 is CASRDENTEAFF. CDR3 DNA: TGTGCCAGCAGGGATGAGAACACTGAAGCTTTCTTT.

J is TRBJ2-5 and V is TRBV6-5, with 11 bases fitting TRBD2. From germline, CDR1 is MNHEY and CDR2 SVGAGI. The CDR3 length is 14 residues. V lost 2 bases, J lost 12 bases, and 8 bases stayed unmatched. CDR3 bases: TGTGCCAGCAGTTACGGACTAGCGGGTGCGGGGAAGTACTTC. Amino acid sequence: CASSYGLAGAGKYF.

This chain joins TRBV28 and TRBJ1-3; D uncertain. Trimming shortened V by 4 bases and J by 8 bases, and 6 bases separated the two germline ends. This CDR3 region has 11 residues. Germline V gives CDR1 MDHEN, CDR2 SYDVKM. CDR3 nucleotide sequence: TGTGCCAGCAGTTCCGCGGACACCATATATTTT. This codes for CASSSADTIYF. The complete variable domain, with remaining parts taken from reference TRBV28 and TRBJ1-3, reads DVKVTQSSRYLVKRTGEKVFLECVQDMDHENMFWYRQDPGLGLRLIYFSYDVKMKEKGDIPEGYSVSREKKERFSLILESASTNQTSMYLCASSSADTIYFGEGSWLTVV.

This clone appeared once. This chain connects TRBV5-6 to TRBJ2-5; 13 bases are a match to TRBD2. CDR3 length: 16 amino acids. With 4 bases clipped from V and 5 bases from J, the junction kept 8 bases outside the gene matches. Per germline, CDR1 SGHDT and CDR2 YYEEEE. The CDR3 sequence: CASSPDKGLAGETQYF. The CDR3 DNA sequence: TGTGCCAGCAGCCCAGACAAGGGACTAGCGGGGGAGACCCAGTACTTC.

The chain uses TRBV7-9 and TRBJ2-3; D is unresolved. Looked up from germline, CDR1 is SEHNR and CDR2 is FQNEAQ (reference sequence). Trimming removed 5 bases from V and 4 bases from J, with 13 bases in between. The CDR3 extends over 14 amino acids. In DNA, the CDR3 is TGTGCCAGCAGCCCCTTGCGACTTCCAGATACGCAGTATTTT. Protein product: CASSPLRLPDTQYF.

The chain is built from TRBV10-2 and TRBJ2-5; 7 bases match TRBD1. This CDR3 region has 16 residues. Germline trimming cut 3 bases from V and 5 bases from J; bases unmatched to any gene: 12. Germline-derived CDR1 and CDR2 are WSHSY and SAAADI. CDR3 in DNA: TGCGCCAGCAGTGATTGGGACAGCCGGGTTCGGGAGACCCAGTACTTC. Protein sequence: CASSDWDSRVRETQYF.

The CDR3 DNA reads as TGTGCCAGCAGCTTGATGACAGGGGAAGAAGCTTTCTTT. Translating gives CASSLMTGEEAFF. This rearrangement joins TRBV7-9 to TRBJ1-1; 8 nucleotides line up with TRBD1. J was trimmed by 8 bases and V by 3 bases; bases with no gene match: 5. The CDR3 totals 13 residues. Germline V gives CDR1 SEHNR, CDR2 FQNEAQ (reference sequence).

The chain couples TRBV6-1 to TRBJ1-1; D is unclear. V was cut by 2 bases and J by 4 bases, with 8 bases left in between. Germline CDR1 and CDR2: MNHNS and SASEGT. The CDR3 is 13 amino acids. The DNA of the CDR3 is TGTGCCAGCAGTGAATCTGCCGGCACTGAAGCTTTCTTT. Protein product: CASSESAGTEAFF.

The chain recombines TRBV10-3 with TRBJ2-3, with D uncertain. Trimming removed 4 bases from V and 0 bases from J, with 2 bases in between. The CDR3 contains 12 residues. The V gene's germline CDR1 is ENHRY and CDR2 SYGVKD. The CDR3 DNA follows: TGTGCCATCAGTGGTAGCACAGATACGCAGTATTTT. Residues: CAISGSTDTQYF.

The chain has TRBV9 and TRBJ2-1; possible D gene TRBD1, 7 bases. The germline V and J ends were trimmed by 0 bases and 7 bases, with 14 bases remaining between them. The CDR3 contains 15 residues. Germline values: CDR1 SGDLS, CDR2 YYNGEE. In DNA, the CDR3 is TGTGCCAGCAGCGTAGTAGGAGGGGGCGGAAATGAGCAGTTCTTC. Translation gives CASSVVGGGGNEQFF.

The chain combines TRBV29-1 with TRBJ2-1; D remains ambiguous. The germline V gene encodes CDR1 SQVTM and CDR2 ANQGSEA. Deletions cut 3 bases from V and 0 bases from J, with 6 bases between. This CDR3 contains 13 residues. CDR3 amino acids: CSVDLASYNEQFF. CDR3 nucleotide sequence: TGCAGCGTTGATTTAGCCTCCTACAATGAGCAGTTCTTC.

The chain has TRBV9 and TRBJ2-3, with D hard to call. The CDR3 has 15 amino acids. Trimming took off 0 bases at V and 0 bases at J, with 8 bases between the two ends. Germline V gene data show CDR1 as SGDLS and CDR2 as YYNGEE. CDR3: CASSVGSTSTDTQYF. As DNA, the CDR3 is TGTGCCAGCAGCGTAGGGAGTACTAGCACAGATACGCAGTATTTT.

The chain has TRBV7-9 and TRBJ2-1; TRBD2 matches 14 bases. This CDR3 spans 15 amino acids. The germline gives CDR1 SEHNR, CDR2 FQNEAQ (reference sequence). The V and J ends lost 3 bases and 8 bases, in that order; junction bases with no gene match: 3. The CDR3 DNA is TGTGCCAGCAGCTTTCCGACTAGCGGGAGGGATGAGCAGTTCTTC. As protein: CASSFPTSGRDEQFF.

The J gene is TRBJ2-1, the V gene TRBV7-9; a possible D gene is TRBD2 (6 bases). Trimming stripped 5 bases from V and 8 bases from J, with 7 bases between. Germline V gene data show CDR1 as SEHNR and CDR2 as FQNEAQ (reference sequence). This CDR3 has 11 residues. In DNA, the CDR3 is TGTGCCAGCAGCGCTAGCGATGAGCAGTTCTTC. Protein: CASSASDEQFF.

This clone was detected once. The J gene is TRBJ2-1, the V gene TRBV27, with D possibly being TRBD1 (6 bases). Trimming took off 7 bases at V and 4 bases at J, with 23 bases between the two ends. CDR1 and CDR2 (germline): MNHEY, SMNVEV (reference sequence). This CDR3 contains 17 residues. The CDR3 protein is CASNRGFTGPPYNEQFF. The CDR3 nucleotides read TGTGCCAGCAATAGGGGGTTTACGGGGCCCCCATACAATGAGCAGTTCTTC.

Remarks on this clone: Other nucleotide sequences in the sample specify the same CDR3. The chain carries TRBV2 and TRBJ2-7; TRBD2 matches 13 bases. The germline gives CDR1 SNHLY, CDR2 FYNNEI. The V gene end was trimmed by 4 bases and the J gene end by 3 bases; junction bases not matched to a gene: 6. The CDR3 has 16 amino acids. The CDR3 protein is CASSVGLAGKVYEQYF. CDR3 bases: TGTGCCAGCAGTGTGGGACTAGCGGGAAAGGTCTACGAGCAGTACTTC.

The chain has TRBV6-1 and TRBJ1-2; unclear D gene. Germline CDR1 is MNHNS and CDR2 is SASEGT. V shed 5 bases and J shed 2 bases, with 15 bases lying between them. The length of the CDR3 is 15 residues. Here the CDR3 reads CASSLGSLSNYGYTF. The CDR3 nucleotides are TGTGCCAGCAGTTTAGGCAGCCTCTCGAACTATGGCTACACCTTC.

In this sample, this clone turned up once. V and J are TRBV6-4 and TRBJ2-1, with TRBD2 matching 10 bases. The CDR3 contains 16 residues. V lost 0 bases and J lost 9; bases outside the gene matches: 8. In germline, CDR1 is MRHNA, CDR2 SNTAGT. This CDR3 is CASSDSKASGSGEQFF. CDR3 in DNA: TGTGCCAGCAGTGACTCGAAGGCTAGCGGGAGTGGTGAGCAGTTCTTC.

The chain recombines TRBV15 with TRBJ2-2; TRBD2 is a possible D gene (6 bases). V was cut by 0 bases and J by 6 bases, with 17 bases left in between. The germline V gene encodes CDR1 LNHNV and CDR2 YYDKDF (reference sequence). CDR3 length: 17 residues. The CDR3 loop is CATSRDRDSEFPGELFF. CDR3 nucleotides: TGTGCCACCAGCAGAGACCGGGACTCCGAGTTCCCCGGGGAGCTGTTTTTT.

This CDR3 reads CATSKIAGPSYEQYF. In nucleotides, the CDR3 is TGTGCCACCAGCAAGATAGCGGGACCCTCCTACGAGCAGTACTTC. V is TRBV15 and J is TRBJ2-7; TRBD2 aligns across 8 bases. Trimming at V came to 4 bases and at J to 0 bases, leaving 5 bases not matched to a gene. Germline loops: CDR1 LNHNV, CDR2 YYDKDF (reference sequence). The CDR3 has 15 residues.

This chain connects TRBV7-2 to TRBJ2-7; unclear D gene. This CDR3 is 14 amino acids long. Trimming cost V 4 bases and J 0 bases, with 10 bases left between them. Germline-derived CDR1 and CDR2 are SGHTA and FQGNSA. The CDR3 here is CASSSESSSYEQYF. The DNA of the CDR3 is TGTGCCAGCAGCTCGGAGAGTAGCTCCTACGAGCAGTACTTC.

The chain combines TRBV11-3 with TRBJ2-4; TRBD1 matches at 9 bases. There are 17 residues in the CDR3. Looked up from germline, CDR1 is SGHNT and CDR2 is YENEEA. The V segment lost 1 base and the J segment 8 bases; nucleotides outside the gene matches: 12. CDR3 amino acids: CASSLGSEDRGRDIQYF. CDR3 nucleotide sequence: TGTGCCAGCAGCTTAGGCTCGGAGGACAGGGGACGGGACATTCAGTACTTC.

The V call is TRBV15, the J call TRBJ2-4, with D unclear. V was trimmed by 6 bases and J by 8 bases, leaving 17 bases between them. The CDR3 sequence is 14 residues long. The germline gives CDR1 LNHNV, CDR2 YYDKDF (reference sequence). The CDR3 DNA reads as TGTGCCACCAGTAGGATCCATTCTAGGGACATTCAGTACTTC. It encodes CATSRIHSRDIQYF. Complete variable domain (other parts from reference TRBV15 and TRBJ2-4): DAMVIQNPRYQVTQFGKPVTLSCSQTLNHNVMYWYQQKSSQAPKLLFHYYDKDFNNEADTPDNFQSRRPNTSFCFLDIRSPGLGDTAMYLCATSRIHSRDIQYFGAGTRLSVL.

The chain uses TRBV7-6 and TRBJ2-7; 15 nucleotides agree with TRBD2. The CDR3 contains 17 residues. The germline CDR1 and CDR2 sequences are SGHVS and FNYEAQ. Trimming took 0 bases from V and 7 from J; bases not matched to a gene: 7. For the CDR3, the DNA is TGTGCCAGCAGCTTAGCGGGACTAGCGGGAGGTCTTGGTGAGCAGTACTTC. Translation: CASSLAGLAGGLGEQYF.

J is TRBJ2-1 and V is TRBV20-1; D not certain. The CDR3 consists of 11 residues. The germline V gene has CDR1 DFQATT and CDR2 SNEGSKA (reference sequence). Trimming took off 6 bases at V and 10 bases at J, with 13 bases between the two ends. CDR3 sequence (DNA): TGCAGTGCCCGTCTGGGTCCCGAGCAGTTCTTC. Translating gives CSARLGPEQFF.

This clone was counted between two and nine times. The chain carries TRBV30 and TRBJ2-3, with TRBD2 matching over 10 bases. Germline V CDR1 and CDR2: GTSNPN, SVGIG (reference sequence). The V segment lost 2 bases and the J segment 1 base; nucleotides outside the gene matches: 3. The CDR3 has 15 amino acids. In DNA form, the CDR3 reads TGTGCCTGGAGTCCCGGGACTAGCGGCACAGATACGCAGTATTTT. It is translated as CAWSPGTSGTDTQYF.

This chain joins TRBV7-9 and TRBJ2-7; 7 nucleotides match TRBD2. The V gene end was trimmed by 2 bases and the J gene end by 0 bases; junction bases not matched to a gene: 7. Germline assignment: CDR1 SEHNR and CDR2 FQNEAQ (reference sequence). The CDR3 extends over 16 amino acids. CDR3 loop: CASSLMAGADSYEQYF. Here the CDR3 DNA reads TGTGCCAGCAGCTTAATGGCGGGAGCTGACTCCTACGAGCAGTACTTC.

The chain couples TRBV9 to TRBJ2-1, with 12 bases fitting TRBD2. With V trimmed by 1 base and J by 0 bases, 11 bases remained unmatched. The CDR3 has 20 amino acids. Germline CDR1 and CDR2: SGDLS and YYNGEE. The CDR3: CASSVRAGLAGGSSYNEQFF. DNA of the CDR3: TGTGCCAGCAGCGTAAGAGCGGGGCTAGCGGGAGGGAGCTCCTACAATGAGCAGTTCTTC. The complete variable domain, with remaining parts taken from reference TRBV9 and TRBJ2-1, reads DSGVTQTPKHLITATGQRVTLRCSPRSGDLSVYWYQQSLDQGLQFLIQYYNGEERAKGNILERFSAQQFPDLHSELNLSSLELGDSALYFCASSVRAGLAGGSSYNEQFFGPGTRLTVL.

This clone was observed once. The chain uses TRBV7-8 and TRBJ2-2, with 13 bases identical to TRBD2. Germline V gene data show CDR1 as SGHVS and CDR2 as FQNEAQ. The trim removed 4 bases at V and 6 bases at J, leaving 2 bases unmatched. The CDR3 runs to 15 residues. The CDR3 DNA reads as TGTGCCAGCAGCTCCACTAGCGGGAGGGCCGGGGAGCTGTTTTTT. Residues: CASSSTSGRAGELFF.

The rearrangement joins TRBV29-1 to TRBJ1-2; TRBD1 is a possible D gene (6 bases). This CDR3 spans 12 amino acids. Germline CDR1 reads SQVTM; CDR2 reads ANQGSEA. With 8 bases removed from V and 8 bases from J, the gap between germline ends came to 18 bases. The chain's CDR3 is CSSRGGGSGYTF. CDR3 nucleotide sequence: TGCAGCTCCCGAGGGGGAGGTTCGGGCTACACCTTC. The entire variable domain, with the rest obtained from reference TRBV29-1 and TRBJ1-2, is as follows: SAVISQKPSRDICQRGTSLTIQCQVDSQVTMMFWYRQQPGQSLTLIATANQGSEATYESGFVIDKFPISRPNLTFSTLTVSNMSPEDSSIYLCSSRGGGSGYTFGSGTRLTVV.